A selection of T cell receptor beta chains follows, all from one sample in a study of regulatory T cells in long-lasting Graves disease. TCRdb used MiXCR to reprocess the multiplex PCR reads, holding one entry per CDR3 protein. The sample includes about 240,000 distinct CDR3 sequences, just over 20% seen only once; the top ten take approximately 13%. The sample was peripheral blood mononuclear cells (PBMCs), taken at new diagnosis, from a patient treated with antithyroid drugs. The receptors shown here come from a female donor with Graves disease. Both conserved end residues are part of each CDR3. The order of the fields is D gene, V gene, J gene, clone size, CDR3 protein, CDR3 DNA. A D gene is named only where the DNA matches it firmly. Clone sizes are given selectively: once, few, many, or a class where the clone is expanded.

d_gene: TRBD1; v_gene: TRBV10-3; j_gene: TRBJ2-7; abundance: many; CDR3aa: CAISGTGEGDYEQYF; CDR3nt: TGTGCCATCAGTGGGACAGGGGAGGGGGACTACGAGCAGTACTTC
d_gene: TRBD1; v_gene: TRBV11-2; j_gene: TRBJ2-7; abundance: many; CDR3aa: CASSSYHRTGGDEQYF; CDR3nt: TGTGCCAGCAGCTCCTACCACCGGACAGGAGGCGACGAGCAGTACTTC
d_gene: .; v_gene: TRBV20-1; j_gene: TRBJ1-1; abundance: few; CDR3aa: CSAQMRGGGIRAFF; CDR3nt: TGCAGTGCTCAAATGAGAGGTGGGGGAATTCGGGCTTTCTTT
d_gene: .; v_gene: TRBV29-1; j_gene: TRBJ2-7; abundance: many; CDR3aa: CSVVTDYYSYEQYF; CDR3nt: TGCAGCGTTGTTACGGACTACTACTCCTACGAGCAGTACTTC
d_gene: .; v_gene: TRBV5-6; j_gene: TRBJ2-7; abundance: .; CDR3aa: CASSLRAEPYEQYF; CDR3nt: TGTGCCAGCAGCTTGCGCGCGGAACCCTACGAGCAGTACTTC
d_gene: .; v_gene: TRBV18; j_gene: TRBJ2-1; abundance: many; CDR3aa: CASSKVEDPGYNEQFF; CDR3nt: TGTGCCAGCTCAAAAGTCGAGGATCCGGGTTACAATGAGCAGTTCTTC
d_gene: .; v_gene: TRBV6-9; j_gene: TRBJ2-7; abundance: many; CDR3aa: CASTRMTRDSTYEQYF; CDR3nt: TGTGCCAGCACCCGGATGACTAGGGACAGTACCTACGAGCAGTACTTC
d_gene: TRBD1; v_gene: TRBV11-3; j_gene: TRBJ1-1; abundance: many; CDR3aa: CASSRDRTFTEAFF; CDR3nt: TGTGCCAGCAGCAGGGACAGGACGTTCACTGAAGCTTTCTTT
d_gene: .; v_gene: TRBV24-1; j_gene: TRBJ1-2; abundance: .; CDR3aa: CATSDGGFYGYTF; CDR3nt: TGTGCCACCAGTGACGGCGGATTCTATGGCTACACCTTC
d_gene: .; v_gene: TRBV6-1; j_gene: TRBJ2-3; abundance: many; CDR3aa: CASSPFGGAGTDTQYF; CDR3nt: TGTGCCAGCAGTCCCTTCGGCGGGGCCGGCACAGATACGCAGTATTTT
d_gene: .; v_gene: TRBV7-2; j_gene: TRBJ2-2; abundance: many; CDR3aa: CASRPDYRATGELFF; CDR3nt: TGTGCCAGCAGGCCAGATTACAGGGCGACCGGGGAGCTGTTTTTT
d_gene: TRBD1; v_gene: TRBV6-1; j_gene: TRBJ2-7; abundance: .; CDR3aa: CASRRGQGMYEQYF; CDR3nt: TGTGCCAGCAGACGGGGACAGGGTATGTACGAGCAGTACTTC
d_gene: TRBD1; v_gene: TRBV12-3/TRBV12-4; j_gene: TRBJ1-2; abundance: .; CDR3aa: CASSPRGQGSGYTF; CDR3nt: TGTGCCAGCAGTCCTCGGGGACAGGGTAGTGGCTACACCTTC
d_gene: .; v_gene: TRBV7-3; j_gene: TRBJ2-1; abundance: many; CDR3aa: CASSPGPSRVSYNEQFF; CDR3nt: TGTGCCAGCAGCCCGGGACCCAGTCGAGTCTCCTACAATGAGCAGTTCTTC
d_gene: .; v_gene: TRBV7-8; j_gene: TRBJ1-5; abundance: .; CDR3aa: CASSIGFSSNQPQHF; CDR3nt: TGTGCCAGCAGTATCGGGTTCTCTAGCAATCAGCCCCAGCATTTT
d_gene: TRBD2; v_gene: TRBV7-8; j_gene: TRBJ2-1; abundance: many; CDR3aa: CASSQTSGGNGQFF; CDR3nt: TGTGCCAGCAGCCAGACTAGCGGGGGCAATGGGCAGTTCTTC
d_gene: TRBD2; v_gene: TRBV9; j_gene: TRBJ2-5; abundance: .; CDR3aa: CASSVGTSGKETQYF; CDR3nt: TGTGCCAGCAGCGTTGGGACTAGCGGGAAAGAGACCCAGTACTTC
d_gene: .; v_gene: TRBV5-4; j_gene: TRBJ2-7; abundance: .; CDR3aa: CASSLGGPFSYEQYF; CDR3nt: TGTGCCAGCAGCTTGGGGGGACCTTTCTCCTACGAGCAGTACTTC
d_gene: .; v_gene: TRBV6-2/TRBV6-3; j_gene: TRBJ1-1; abundance: .; CDR3aa: CASREENTEAFF; CDR3nt: TGTGCCAGCCGGGAAGAGAACACTGAAGCTTTCTTT
d_gene: TRBD2; v_gene: TRBV9; j_gene: TRBJ2-7; abundance: many; CDR3aa: CASSPRDYSTYEQYF; CDR3nt: TGTGCCAGCAGCCCCCGGGACTACTCGACCTACGAGCAGTACTTC
d_gene: .; v_gene: TRBV6-2/TRBV6-3; j_gene: TRBJ1-5; abundance: many; CDR3aa: CASSYSGSNQPQHF; CDR3nt: TGTGCCAGCAGTTACTCGGGAAGCAATCAGCCCCAGCATTTT
d_gene: TRBD2; v_gene: TRBV7-2; j_gene: TRBJ2-7; abundance: many; CDR3aa: CASSRGGGVPYEQYF; CDR3nt: TGTGCCAGCAGCAGGGGCGGGGGGGTACCCTACGAGCAGTACTTC
d_gene: .; v_gene: TRBV5-5; j_gene: TRBJ1-1; abundance: many; CDR3aa: CASSFNRATEAFF; CDR3nt: TGTGCCAGCAGCTTCAACAGGGCCACTGAAGCTTTCTTT
d_gene: .; v_gene: TRBV12-3/TRBV12-4; j_gene: TRBJ2-1; abundance: many; CDR3aa: CASRTNRGGEQFF; CDR3nt: TGTGCCAGCAGGACGAACCGGGGTGGGGAGCAGTTCTTC
d_gene: .; v_gene: TRBV15; j_gene: TRBJ2-5; abundance: many; CDR3aa: CATRPVESETQYF; CDR3nt: TGTGCCACTCGACCGGTCGAAAGTGAGACCCAGTACTTC
d_gene: TRBD1; v_gene: TRBV7-2; j_gene: TRBJ2-1; abundance: many; CDR3aa: CASSLSGTGSNEQFF; CDR3nt: TGTGCCAGCAGCTTATCCGGGACAGGGAGTAATGAGCAGTTCTTC
d_gene: .; v_gene: TRBV7-2; j_gene: TRBJ2-5; abundance: .; CDR3aa: CASSLQEGKETQYF; CDR3nt: TGTGCCAGCAGCTTACAGGAGGGCAAAGAGACCCAGTACTTC
d_gene: .; v_gene: TRBV29-1; j_gene: TRBJ2-5; abundance: many; CDR3aa: CSVGGNPPGKTQYF; CDR3nt: TGCAGCGTTGGGGGGAACCCTCCAGGGAAGACCCAGTACTTC
d_gene: .; v_gene: TRBV2; j_gene: TRBJ2-2; abundance: .; CDR3aa: CASRWADGELFF; CDR3nt: TGTGCCAGCAGGTGGGCAGACGGGGAGCTGTTTTTT
d_gene: .; v_gene: TRBV10-1; j_gene: TRBJ2-7; abundance: many; CDR3aa: CASSESRGYEQYF; CDR3nt: TGCGCCAGCAGTGAGTCTCGGGGTTACGAGCAGTACTTC
d_gene: TRBD1; v_gene: TRBV30; j_gene: TRBJ1-1; abundance: .; CDR3aa: CAWSSTGGYTEAFF; CDR3nt: TGTGCCTGGAGTAGCACAGGGGGCTACACTGAAGCTTTCTTT
d_gene: .; v_gene: TRBV5-1; j_gene: TRBJ2-1; abundance: many; CDR3aa: CASSPELRGAAFF; CDR3nt: TGCGCCAGCAGCCCGGAATTAAGGGGCGCGGCCTTCTTC
d_gene: TRBD2; v_gene: TRBV11-3; j_gene: TRBJ2-7; abundance: many; CDR3aa: CASSPGTGRDGEQYF; CDR3nt: TGTGCCAGCAGCCCAGGGACCGGGAGGGACGGCGAGCAGTACTTC
d_gene: TRBD1; v_gene: TRBV7-8; j_gene: TRBJ2-6; abundance: .; CDR3aa: CASSDPGTGGAGANVLTF; CDR3nt: TGTGCCAGCAGCGACCCCGGGACAGGGGGCGCTGGGGCCAACGTCCTGACTTTC
d_gene: TRBD1; v_gene: TRBV10-3; j_gene: TRBJ2-2; abundance: .; CDR3aa: CAISKPGQGSTGELFF; CDR3nt: TGTGCCATCAGTAAACCGGGACAGGGGAGCACCGGGGAGCTGTTTTTT
d_gene: .; v_gene: TRBV7-2; j_gene: TRBJ1-2; abundance: many; CDR3aa: CASSLRYQGYGYTF; CDR3nt: TGTGCCAGCAGCTTACGGTACCAGGGCTATGGCTACACCTTC
d_gene: .; v_gene: TRBV7-2; j_gene: TRBJ2-1; abundance: many; CDR3aa: CASSPGAVNNEQFF; CDR3nt: TGTGCCAGCAGCCCCGGGGCGGTAAACAATGAGCAGTTCTTC
d_gene: TRBD1; v_gene: TRBV6-5; j_gene: TRBJ2-2; abundance: many; CDR3aa: CASSYHPGGSGELFF; CDR3nt: TGTGCCAGCAGTTACCACCCAGGGGGATCAGGGGAGCTGTTTTTT
d_gene: TRBD2; v_gene: TRBV3-1; j_gene: TRBJ2-3; abundance: .; CDR3aa: CASSQDSSGGRDTQYF; CDR3nt: TGTGCCAGCAGCCAAGACTCTAGCGGGGGGCGAGATACGCAGTATTTT
d_gene: TRBD2; v_gene: TRBV12-3/TRBV12-4; j_gene: TRBJ2-2; abundance: many; CDR3aa: CASSFSGVTGELFF; CDR3nt: TGTGCCAGCAGTTTTAGCGGGGTTACCGGGGAGCTGTTTTTT
d_gene: .; v_gene: TRBV20-1; j_gene: TRBJ1-1; abundance: many; CDR3aa: CSAPPVSGNTEAFF; CDR3nt: TGCAGTGCGCCCCCAGTTTCGGGGAACACTGAAGCTTTCTTT
d_gene: .; v_gene: TRBV6-1; j_gene: TRBJ1-1; abundance: few; CDR3aa: CASNALQGGSAEAFF; CDR3nt: TGTGCCAGCAACGCCCTACAGGGAGGGTCTGCTGAAGCTTTCTTT
d_gene: .; v_gene: TRBV10-3; j_gene: TRBJ2-7; abundance: many; CDR3aa: CAITGTGPDEQYF; CDR3nt: TGTGCCATCACTGGGACGGGTCCCGACGAGCAGTACTTC
d_gene: .; v_gene: TRBV7-9; j_gene: TRBJ1-1; abundance: .; CDR3aa: CASSPSGRGNTEAFF; CDR3nt: TGTGCCAGCAGCCCCTCCGGACGCGGGAACACTGAAGCTTTCTTT
d_gene: .; v_gene: TRBV20-1; j_gene: TRBJ2-7; abundance: many; CDR3aa: CSASYLQDSYEQYF; CDR3nt: TGCAGTGCTAGCTACCTTCAAGACAGTTACGAGCAGTACTTC
d_gene: .; v_gene: TRBV7-2; j_gene: TRBJ2-3; abundance: many; CDR3aa: CASSPQVTDTQYF; CDR3nt: TGTGCCAGCAGCCCCCAAGTGACAGATACGCAGTATTTT
d_gene: .; v_gene: TRBV5-6; j_gene: TRBJ2-5; abundance: many; CDR3aa: CASSPWHSQETQYF; CDR3nt: TGTGCCAGCAGCCCATGGCACTCCCAAGAGACCCAGTACTTC
d_gene: .; v_gene: TRBV4-2; j_gene: TRBJ1-1; abundance: few; CDR3aa: CASSQGGHGNTEAFF; CDR3nt: TGTGCCAGCAGCCAAGGGGGACACGGGAACACTGAAGCTTTCTTT
d_gene: TRBD2; v_gene: TRBV12-3/TRBV12-4; j_gene: TRBJ2-1; abundance: once; CDR3aa: CASSLATSGGSNEQFF; CDR3nt: TGTGCCAGCAGTTTAGCGACTAGCGGGGGGTCCAATGAGCAGTTCTTC